The 29 T cell receptor beta chains given below trace back to one sample, sequenced in a study of T cell responses to AZD1222 COVID-19 vaccine. Data came from immunoSEQ multiplex PCR; TCRdb stores just in-frame clones and leaves some out. The data contain under 150,000 clones, 80% to 90% of them singletons. The source material was peripheral blood, sampled 28 days after the second AZD1222 dose. The origin of the receptors is an adult who received the AZD1222 COVID-19 vaccine.

This rearrangement joins TRBV11-2 to TRBJ1-4; 8 bases are a match to TRBD1. With 1 base clipped from V and 8 bases from J, the junction kept 6 bases outside the gene matches. CDR1 is SGHAT and CDR2 is FQNNGV in the germline V gene. The CDR3 has 15 amino acids. The CDR3 DNA reads as TGTGCCAGCAGCTTAGCCGGACAGGGTGTGGAAAAACTGTTTTTT. It translates to CASSLAGQGVEKLFF.

V gene TRBV2 combines with J gene TRBJ2-7, with 15 bases aligning to TRBD2. V was pared by 6 bases and J by 6 bases, with 6 bases of the junction left unmatched. CDR3 length equals 15 residues. CDR1 is SNHLY, CDR2 FYNNEI, per germline. CDR3 amino acids: CASSQRTSGGAEQYF. CDR3 nucleotide sequence: TGTGCCAGCAGCCAGCGGACTAGCGGGGGGGCCGAGCAGTACTTC.

For the CDR3, the DNA is TGTGCCAGCAGCTTAGCGGGAAGGGACGAGCAGTACTTC. Translated, it gives CASSLAGRDEQYF. The chain recombines TRBV7-2 with TRBJ2-7; no reliable D call. Germline V CDR1 and CDR2: SGHTA, FQGNSA. Trimming pared 0 bases from V and 5 bases from J, leaving 8 bases between. The length of the CDR3 is 13 residues.

The V call is TRBV12-5, the J call TRBJ2-5; D possibly corresponds to TRBD2 (5 bases). The germline V gene encodes CDR1 LGHNT and CDR2 FRNRAP. With 5 bases removed from V and 7 bases from J, the gap between germline ends came to 14 bases. The CDR3 sequence is 13 residues long. The CDR3 DNA reads as TGTGCTAGTGGTCACGGGGAGCCGACGACCCAGTACTTC. Encoded protein: CASGHGEPTTQYF.

The V gene is TRBV18, the J gene TRBJ1-2; TRBD1 matches 8 bases. V shed 4 bases and J 9 bases; nucleotides not matched to a gene: 7. The germline CDR1 and CDR2 sequences are KGHSH and LQKENI. The CDR3 consists of 13 residues. CDR3 bases: TGTGCCAGCTCACACCCAGGGGGCACGAGCTACACCTTC. Translated, it gives CASSHPGGTSYTF.

This clone was recorded only once. This chain links TRBV9 with TRBJ2-5; 7 positions agree with TRBD2. Germline CDR1 and CDR2: SGDLS and YYNGEE. V shed 3 bases and J 5 bases; nucleotides not matched to a gene: 4. The CDR3 totals 13 residues. The CDR3 DNA is TGTGCCAGCAGCGCTAGCGGCGCGGAGACCCAGTACTTC. This gives the protein CASSASGAETQYF.

This clone was detected ten times or more. The J gene is TRBJ1-2, the V gene TRBV5-6; TRBD1 might be the D (6 bases). CDR1 is SGHDT and CDR2 is YYEEEE in the germline V gene. V shed 4 bases and J shed 8 bases, with 15 bases lying between them. The CDR3 is made up of 13 amino acids. In DNA, the CDR3 is TGTGCCAGCAGCCAAACAGGGTTGTGGGGCTACACCTTC. It translates to CASSQTGLWGYTF. Full variable domain (rest looked up from reference TRBV5-6 and TRBJ1-2): DAGVTQSPTHLIKTRGQQVTLRCSPKSGHDTVSWYQQALGQGPQFIFQYYEEEERQRGNFPDRFSGHQFPNYSSELNVNALLLGDSALYLCASSQTGLWGYTFGSGTRLTVV.

The chain recombines TRBV28 with TRBJ1-2; D remains ambiguous. CDR3 length equals 13 residues. Trimming shortened V by 3 bases and J by 10 bases, and 15 bases separated the two germline ends. Germline CDR1 MDHEN, CDR2 SYDVKM. DNA of the CDR3: TGTGCCAGCAGTTTCAAACTACAGATCTTCTACACCTTC. It codes for CASSFKLQIFYTF.

V and J are TRBV9 and TRBJ2-7; no reliable D call. Trimming took off 4 bases at V and 0 bases at J, with 8 bases between the two ends. This CDR3 region has 13 residues. From germline, CDR1 is SGDLS and CDR2 YYNGEE. CDR3 region: CASSMDNSYEQYF. Written as DNA, the CDR3 is TGTGCCAGCAGCATGGATAACTCCTACGAGCAGTACTTC.

V is TRBV5-1 and J is TRBJ2-1; 9 nucleotides agree with TRBD1. Unmatched junction bases numbered 17, after V lost 3 bases and J lost 4 bases. The germline V gene has CDR1 SGHRS and CDR2 YFSETQ. The CDR3 is made up of 19 amino acids. CDR3 in amino acids: CASSYAQGAAAPEYNEQFF. In nucleotides, the CDR3 is TGCGCCAGCAGCTACGCACAGGGGGCGGCCGCACCCGAATACAATGAGCAGTTCTTC.

The chain uses TRBV7-3 and TRBJ2-1, with 8 nucleotides matching TRBD1. Trimming took 5 bases from V and 3 from J; bases not matched to a gene: 6. Germline CDR1 SGHTA, CDR2 FQGTGA. This CDR3 spans 15 amino acids. The CDR3 loop is CASSRDRGGYNEQFF. The DNA for the CDR3 is TGTGCCAGCAGCCGAGACAGGGGCGGCTACAATGAGCAGTTCTTC.

The chain carries TRBV20-1 and TRBJ1-1, with D unresolved. Per the germline V gene, CDR1 is DFQATT and CDR2 is SNEGSKA (reference sequence). Deletions cut 7 bases from V and 8 bases from J, with 14 bases between. The CDR3 extends over 11 amino acids. The CDR3 sequence is CSVNSHQEAFF. The DNA for the CDR3 is TGCAGTGTAAACAGCCACCAAGAAGCTTTCTTT.

This clone was seen only a few times. The chain has TRBV2 and TRBJ2-1; 7 bases map to TRBD2. Germline V gives CDR1 SNHLY, CDR2 FYNNEI. The CDR3 contains 11 residues. J gave up 9 bases and V 4 bases, and 0 bases lay outside the gene matches. The CDR3 here is CASSGGGEQFF. CDR3 in DNA: TGTGCCAGCAGTGGCGGGGGTGAGCAGTTCTTC.

The V and J genes are TRBV15 and TRBJ2-1; D might be TRBD1 (6 bases). The CDR3 is 16 amino acids. From germline, CDR1 is LNHNV and CDR2 YYDKDF (reference sequence). Trimming removed 0 bases from V and 10 bases from J, with 19 bases in between. For the CDR3, the DNA is TGTGCCACCAGCAGAGATAAGGGGACACGGGGTACAGAGCAGTTCTTC. The encoded protein is CATSRDKGTRGTEQFF.

The V and J genes are TRBV7-2 and TRBJ1-2; D may be TRBD1 (6 bases). There are 15 residues in the CDR3. Trimming stripped 4 bases from V and 4 bases from J, with 16 bases between. Germline V CDR1 and CDR2: SGHTA, FQGNSA. DNA for the CDR3: TGTGCCAGCAGCTCCCCGACAGGAGGGCTCTATGGCTACACCTTC. Encoded protein: CASSSPTGGLYGYTF.

The chain carries TRBV6-5 and TRBJ1-6, with D hard to call. Germline V gene lookup returns CDR1 MNHEY and CDR2 SVGAGI. The V end lost 6 bases, the J end lost 7 bases, and 10 bases lay between the germline ends. CDR3 length equals 13 residues. The CDR3 region is CASRMAANSPLHF. Here the CDR3 DNA reads TGTGCCAGCAGAATGGCAGCCAATTCACCCCTCCACTTT.

The J gene is TRBJ1-1, the V gene TRBV6-5; TRBD1 is a possible D gene (5 bases). The CDR3 runs to 15 residues. Looked up from germline, CDR1 is MNHEY and CDR2 is SVGAGI. Trimming took 2 bases from V and 3 from J, leaving 13 bases between them. CDR3 DNA sequence: TGTGCCAGCAGTTACCGACAGCCCCGGGACACTGAAGCTTTCTTT. Protein: CASSYRQPRDTEAFF.

V gene TRBV5-1 combines with J gene TRBJ2-5; TRBD1 is a possible D gene (5 bases). The germline V gene encodes CDR1 SGHRS and CDR2 YFSETQ. V was cut by 2 bases and J by 2 bases, with 7 bases left in between. This CDR3 is 13 amino acids long. Here the CDR3 reads CASSFDSQETQYF. CDR3 bases: TGCGCCAGCAGCTTCGACAGTCAAGAGACCCAGTACTTC. Full variable domain (outside the CDR3, taken from reference TRBV5-1 and TRBJ2-5): KAGVTQTPRYLIKTRGQQVTLSCSPISGHRSVSWYQQTPGQGLQFLFEYFSETQRNKGNFPGRFSGRQFSNSRSEMNVSTLELGDSALYLCASSFDSQETQYFGPGTRLLVL.

This rearrangement joins TRBV7-2 to TRBJ1-5; the D gene is possibly TRBD1 (6 bases). The germline gives CDR1 SGHTA, CDR2 FQGNSA. Deletions cut 3 bases from V and 6 bases from J, with 9 bases between. CDR3 length: 13 residues. CDR3 sequence: CASSFGTIQPQHF. The CDR3 nucleotides are TGTGCCAGCAGCTTCGGGACAATTCAGCCCCAGCATTTT.

J is TRBJ2-7 and V is TRBV4-3; D gene unclear. The germline V gene has CDR1 LGHNA and CDR2 YSLEER. The V gene lost 0 bases and the J gene lost 5 bases, with 11 bases spanning the gap. This CDR3 contains 14 residues. CDR3 sequence reads: CASSQDGRSHEQYF. CDR3 in DNA: TGCGCCAGCAGCCAAGACGGCAGGTCCCACGAGCAGTACTTC.

J is TRBJ1-4 and V is TRBV6-4; D perhaps matches TRBD1 (5 bases). CDR1 is MRHNA, CDR2 SNTAGT, per germline. The CDR3 length is 15 residues. Trimming cost V 0 bases and J 5 bases, with 10 bases left between them. The CDR3 DNA sequence: TGTGCCAGCAGTGACTCCGGGGGAAGAAATGAAAAACTGTTTTTT. Translation gives CASSDSGGRNEKLFF.

The rearrangement uses TRBV10-1 and TRBJ2-2, with unresolved D. V gave up 0 bases and J gave up 5 bases, with 4 bases separating them. The CDR3 has 13 residues. The germline gives CDR1 WNHNN, CDR2 SYGVQD (reference sequence). The CDR3 DNA is TGCGCCAGCAGTGAGTCAGGGACCGGGGAGCTGTTTTTT. Residues: CASSESGTGELFF.

V usage is TRBV27 and J usage is TRBJ1-6; D is unclear. Deletions cut 5 bases from V and 11 bases from J, with 16 bases between. This CDR3 spans 14 amino acids. CDR1 MNHEY and CDR2 SMNVEV come from the germline V gene (reference sequence). The DNA for the CDR3 is TGTGCCAGCAGTCCCTTGACTCAGGTCCCACCCCTCCACTTT. It specifies CASSPLTQVPPLHF.

V is TRBV7-8 and J is TRBJ1-2; D gene uncertain. Germline loops: CDR1 SGHVS, CDR2 FQNEAQ. This CDR3 region has 14 residues. Trimming removed 5 bases at V and 0 bases at J, with 10 bases between. The CDR3 coding sequence is TGTGCCAGCAGCCGAAGCGACTCTAACTATGGCTACACCTTC. This sequence encodes CASSRSDSNYGYTF.

The chain uses TRBV27 and TRBJ1-2; D is uncertain. This CDR3 is built from 13 residues. The V end was cut by 2 bases, the J end by 2 bases, with 6 bases between. The germline CDR1 and CDR2 sequences are MNHEY and SMNVEV (reference sequence). CDR3 in amino acids: CASSLRKNYGYTF. The CDR3 DNA reads TGTGCCAGCAGTTTAAGGAAAAACTATGGCTACACCTTC.

The J gene is TRBJ1-1, the V gene TRBV30, with no clear D. Germline V lookup: CDR1 GTSNPN, CDR2 SVGIG (reference sequence). Trimming removed 7 bases from V and 0 bases from J, with 12 bases in between. The CDR3 totals 13 residues. CDR3 in DNA: TGTGCCTCTAGGGAGGCTGTGAACACTGAAGCTTTCTTT. Encoded protein: CASREAVNTEAFF.

V is TRBV5-1 and J is TRBJ1-6, with 8 nucleotides matching TRBD1. V lost 4 bases and J lost 9; bases outside the gene matches: 12. Per the germline V gene, CDR1 is SGHRS and CDR2 is YFSETQ. The CDR3 is 16 amino acids. CDR3 protein: CASSRPTGQGVSPLHF. As DNA, the CDR3 is TGCGCCAGCAGCCGACCTACCGGACAGGGAGTTTCACCCCTCCACTTT. Filled out from reference TRBV5-1 and TRBJ1-6, the complete variable domain reads KAGVTQTPRYLIKTRGQQVTLSCSPISGHRSVSWYQQTPGQGLQFLFEYFSETQRNKGNFPGRFSGRQFSNSRSEMNVSTLELGDSALYLCASSRPTGQGVSPLHFGNGTRLTVT.

This rearrangement joins TRBV29-1 to TRBJ1-1; D gene ambiguous. The length of the CDR3 is 10 residues. Germline V lookup: CDR1 SQVTM, CDR2 ANQGSEA. Trimming took 7 bases from V and 6 from J, leaving 9 bases between them. Here the CDR3 DNA reads TGCAGCGGGCTAAACGCTGAAGCTTTCTTT. As protein: CSGLNAEAFF.

The rearrangement uses TRBV7-9 and TRBJ1-1; D is undetermined. V was pared by 0 bases and J by 1 base, with 3 bases between. The CDR3 contains 13 residues. From germline, CDR1 is SEHNR and CDR2 FQNEAQ (reference sequence). CDR3 DNA sequence: TGTGCCAGCAGCTTAGCGACGAACACTGAAGCTTTCTTT. It yields the protein CASSLATNTEAFF.